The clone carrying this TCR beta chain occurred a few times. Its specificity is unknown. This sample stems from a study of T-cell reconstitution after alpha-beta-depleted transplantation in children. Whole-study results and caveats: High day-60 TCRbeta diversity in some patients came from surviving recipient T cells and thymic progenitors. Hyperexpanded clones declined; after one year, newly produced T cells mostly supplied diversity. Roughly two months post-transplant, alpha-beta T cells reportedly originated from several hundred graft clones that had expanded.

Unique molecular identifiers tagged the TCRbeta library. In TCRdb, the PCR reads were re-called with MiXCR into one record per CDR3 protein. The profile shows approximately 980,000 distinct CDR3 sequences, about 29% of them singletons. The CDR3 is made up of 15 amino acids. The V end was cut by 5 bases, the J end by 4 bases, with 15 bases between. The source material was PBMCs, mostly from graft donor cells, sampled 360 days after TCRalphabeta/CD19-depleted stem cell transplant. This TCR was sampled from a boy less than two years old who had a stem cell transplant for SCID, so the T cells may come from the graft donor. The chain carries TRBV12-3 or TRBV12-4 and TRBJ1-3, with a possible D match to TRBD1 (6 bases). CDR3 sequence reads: CASSLGGGAGNTIYF. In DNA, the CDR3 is TGTGCCAGCAGTCTAGGCGGGGGCGCCGGAAACACCATATATTTT.